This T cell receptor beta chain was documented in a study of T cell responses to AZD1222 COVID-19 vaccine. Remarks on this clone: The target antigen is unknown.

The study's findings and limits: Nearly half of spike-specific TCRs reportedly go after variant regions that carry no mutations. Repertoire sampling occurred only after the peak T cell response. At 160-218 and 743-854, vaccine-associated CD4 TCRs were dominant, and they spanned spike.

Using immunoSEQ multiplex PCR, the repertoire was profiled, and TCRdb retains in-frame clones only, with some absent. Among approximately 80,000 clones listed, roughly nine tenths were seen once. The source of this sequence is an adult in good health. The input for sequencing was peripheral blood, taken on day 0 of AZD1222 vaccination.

The CDR3 region has the DNA TGCGCCAGCAGCTCGAGACTAGCGCGAAACACCGGGGAGCTGTTTTTT. Protein sequence: CASSSRLARNTGELFF. The V gene is TRBV5-1, the J gene TRBJ2-2, with 8 bases aligning to TRBD2. The CDR3 length is 16 residues. Germline CDR1 SGHRS, CDR2 YFSETQ. With V trimmed by 3 bases and J by 2 bases, 6 bases remained unmatched.